Below, 19 T cell receptor beta chains from the same sample are listed, as sequenced in a study of a mutant IDH1 vaccine in newly diagnosed glioma. The time point was: week 5, during vaccination. The study gave 300 ug of mutant IDH1 20-mer peptide per vaccine dose, with topical imiquimod. These receptors' antigens are unknown. Generated by immunoSEQ multiplex PCR, the TCRdb table keeps only in-frame clones and is missing some. The sample contains 30,000 to 40,000 clones, approximately 50% of which appear only once. The input for sequencing was PBMCs, taken from a glioma patient whose treatment included an IDH1 peptide vaccine. The receptors were sampled from a young woman with glioma.

J is TRBJ2-1 and V is TRBV6-5, with D possibly TRBD2 on 6 matching bases. Trimming stripped 2 bases from V and 6 bases from J, with 14 bases between. This CDR3 spans 15 amino acids. Germline V gene sequence: CDR1 MNHEY, CDR2 SVGAGI. CDR3 DNA: TGTGCCAGCAGTTACGGGACTTCCCCTCCCAATGAGCAGTTCTTC. This sequence encodes CASSYGTSPPNEQFF.

V usage is TRBV4-1 and J usage is TRBJ1-5; D ambiguous. V dropped 0 bases and J dropped 5 bases, with 17 bases sitting between them. Germline V gene lookup returns CDR1 MGHRA and CDR2 YSYEKL. This CDR3 is 17 amino acids long. CDR3 DNA sequence: TGCGCCAGCAGCCAAGAGGGAGGAGGCAGCTGGGATCAGCCCCAGCATTTT. This encodes CASSQEGGGSWDQPQHF.

This clone was recorded a few times. The chain recombines TRBV27 with TRBJ2-3, with a tentative D call TRBD1 (6 bases). V was cut by 5 bases and J by 0 bases, with 15 bases left in between. The CDR3 is 16 residues long. The germline CDR1 and CDR2 sequences are MNHEY and SMNVEV (reference sequence). CDR3: CASSPGVQSSTDTQYF. In nucleotides, the CDR3 is TGTGCCAGCAGTCCAGGGGTCCAATCTAGCACAGATACGCAGTATTTT.

The sample holds a few counts of this clone. The rearrangement links TRBV5-1 to TRBJ2-7, with 7 bases aligning to TRBD1. V dropped 4 bases and J dropped 3; count of bases not matched to a gene: 4. Germline values: CDR1 SGHRS, CDR2 YFSETQ. CDR3 length: 13 amino acids. In DNA form, the CDR3 reads TGCGCCAGCAGCGGACAGGACAGCTACGAGCAGTACTTC. Encoded protein: CASSGQDSYEQYF. Filled out from reference TRBV5-1 and TRBJ2-7, the complete variable domain reads KAGVTQTPRYLIKTRGQQVTLSCSPISGHRSVSWYQQTPGQGLQFLFEYFSETQRNKGNFPGRFSGRQFSNSRSEMNVSTLELGDSALYLCASSGQDSYEQYFGPGTRLTVT.

A few counts support this clone. The J gene is TRBJ2-1, the V gene TRBV10-1, with TRBD1 matching over 9 bases. The CDR3 runs 21 residues. Germline V lookup: CDR1 WNHNN, CDR2 SYGVQD (reference sequence). V dropped 0 bases and J dropped 2; count of bases not matched to a gene: 17. The CDR3 region is CASSESSPRSGTGSPYNEQFF. In DNA, the CDR3 is TGCGCCAGCAGTGAGTCGAGCCCCAGGTCCGGGACAGGGAGCCCCTACAATGAGCAGTTCTTC.

The V call is TRBV2, the J call TRBJ2-7; D is possibly TRBD1 (6 bases). CDR1 is SNHLY and CDR2 is FYNNEI in the germline V gene. Trimming stripped 4 bases from V and 0 bases from J, with 19 bases between. This CDR3 is built from 17 residues. The DNA for the CDR3 is TGTGCCAGCAGTGTGCCTATGAGGGGGACAAGCTCCTACGAGCAGTACTTC. Protein sequence: CASSVPMRGTSSYEQYF.

This clone was detected a few times. V and J are TRBV4-1 and TRBJ2-2, with TRBD2 matching over 14 bases. The CDR3 is 16 amino acids. The germline V gene has CDR1 MGHRA and CDR2 YSYEKL. V shed 5 bases, J shed 8 bases, and the junction held 7 bases outside the gene matches. The CDR3 sequence: CASSYGTSGSRGELFF. The CDR3 DNA follows: TGCGCCAGCAGCTACGGGACTAGCGGGAGCAGAGGGGAGCTGTTTTTT.

The chain joins TRBV30 to TRBJ1-2; possibly TRBD1 for D (6 bases). This CDR3 spans 14 amino acids. Per germline, CDR1 GTSNPN and CDR2 SVGIG (reference sequence). V was shortened by 5 bases and J by 3 bases, with 16 bases between the two germline ends. CDR3 amino acids: CAWSRTALDYGYTF. The DNA of the CDR3 is TGTGCCTGGTCCCGGACAGCGCTGGACTATGGCTACACCTTC. Variable domain in full (rest from reference TRBV30 and TRBJ1-2): SQTIHQWPATLVQPVGSPLSLECTVEGTSNPNLYWYRQAAGRGLQLLFYSVGIGQISSEVPQNLSASRPQDRQFILSSKKLLLSDSGFYLCAWSRTALDYGYTFGSGTRLTVV.

This clone was found once. The rearrangement uses TRBV2 and TRBJ2-5; 9 bases line up with TRBD1. V gave up 10 bases and J gave up 5 bases; unmatched junction bases: 11. Germline lookup yields CDR1 SNHLY and CDR2 FYNNEI. The CDR3 consists of 14 residues. In DNA, the CDR3 is TGTGCCAACTCACAGGGGGCGCTTCGGGAGACCCAGTACTTC. It specifies CANSQGALRETQYF. The variable domain in full, with the rest retrieved from reference TRBV2 and TRBJ2-5, is EPEVTQTPSHQVTQMGQEVILRCVPISNHLYFYWYRQILGQKVEFLVSFYNNEISEKSEIFDDQFSVERPDGSNFTLKIRSTKLEDSAMYFCANSQGALRETQYFGPGTRLLVL.

The DNA for the CDR3 is TGTGCCAGCAGAGCCGGACAGGGTGGGTACGAGCAGTACTTC. Translating gives CASRAGQGGYEQYF. This chain connects TRBV6-6 to TRBJ2-7; 8 bases align to TRBD1. The CDR3 is 14 amino acids. The J segment lost 4 bases and the V segment lost 6 bases, leaving 8 bases of the junction unmatched. Germline assignment: CDR1 MNHNY and CDR2 SVGAGI (reference sequence).

This clone showed up just a few times. The chain uses TRBV19 and TRBJ2-3, with D possibly being TRBD1 (6 bases). Germline V gene lookup returns CDR1 LNHDA and CDR2 SQIVND (reference sequence). The V end lost 4 bases, the J end lost 5 bases, and 10 bases lay between the germline ends. The CDR3 has 13 amino acids. In nucleotides, the CDR3 is TGTGCCAGTAGTAAGGCAGGGGTAGATACGCAGTATTTT. Translating it yields CASSKAGVDTQYF.

This sequence joins TRBV28 and TRBJ1-3; D is ambiguous. CDR3 size: 13 residues. The ends were cut back, 5 bases at V and 8 bases at J, with 13 bases in the middle. Germline CDR1 is MDHEN and CDR2 is SYDVKM. CDR3 sequence (DNA): TGTGCCAGCAGTCTCGAAACAGTGGACACCATATATTTT. Protein: CASSLETVDTIYF.

The chain uses TRBV5-4 and TRBJ2-3, with 7 nucleotides matching TRBD2. The CDR3 is 14 amino acids. After removal of 5 bases from V and 5 bases from J, the junction contained 8 bases not matched to a gene. The germline gives CDR1 SGHNT, CDR2 YYREEE (reference sequence). CDR3 region: CASRQTGTKDTQYF. The CDR3 DNA follows: TGTGCCAGCAGGCAAACCGGGACTAAAGATACGCAGTATTTT.

Only a few counts were recorded for this clone. The CDR3 spells CASSYPGQGGNGYTF. The CDR3 DNA sequence: TGTGCCAGCAGTTACCCGGGTCAGGGGGGAAATGGCTACACCTTC. This chain links TRBV6-5 with TRBJ1-2, with 7 nucleotides matching TRBD1. The V and J ends lost 2 bases and 6 bases, in that order; junction bases with no gene match: 9. The CDR3 runs 15 residues. The germline V gene encodes CDR1 MNHEY and CDR2 SVGAGI.

The chain combines TRBV7-2 with TRBJ1-4; tentative D call: TRBD1 (6 bases). The V gene lost 10 bases and the J gene lost 5 bases, with 14 bases spanning the gap. CDR1 is SGHTA, CDR2 FQGNSA, per germline. The length of the CDR3 is 13 residues. The CDR3 bases are TGTGCCACTTACGACAGGAGAAATGAAAAACTGTTTTTT. Translation: CATYDRRNEKLFF.

This clone has just one count. The CDR3 DNA is TGTGCCAGCAGTTTAGGACTGACAGGGGGAAAGACCCAGTACTTC. It yields the protein CASSLGLTGGKTQYF. The chain uses TRBV6-5 and TRBJ2-5; 9 bases map to TRBD1. The CDR3 is 15 amino acids. Germline-derived CDR1 and CDR2 are MNHEY and SVGAGI. J gave up 6 bases and V 4 bases, and 9 bases lay outside the gene matches.

This chain links TRBV14 with TRBJ1-2; 7 nucleotides agree with TRBD1. V lost 2 bases to trimming and J lost 6 bases; unmatched junction nucleotides: 9. CDR3 length: 15 amino acids. Looked up from germline, CDR1 is SGHDN and CDR2 is FVKESK. This CDR3 reads CASSQRQGPFDGYTF. Here the CDR3 DNA reads TGTGCCAGCAGCCAACGACAGGGCCCATTTGATGGCTACACCTTC.

This rearrangement joins TRBV9 to TRBJ2-3; D not resolved. The CDR3 sequence is 10 residues long. Germline CDR1 reads SGDLS; CDR2 reads YYNGEE. Trimming left V 3 bases short and J 10 bases short, with 6 bases between. The CDR3 region is CASSERPQYF. CDR3 sequence (DNA): TGTGCCAGCAGCGAGAGGCCGCAGTATTTT.

The rearrangement uses TRBV11-2 and TRBJ2-5; D remains ambiguous. Germline lookup yields CDR1 SGHAT and CDR2 FQNNGV. V was pared by 2 bases and J by 5 bases, with 12 bases between. This CDR3 has 14 amino acids. The CDR3 region has the DNA TGTGCCAGCAGCTTAATCGGGTTTATGGAGACCCAGTACTTC. Its protein product is CASSLIGFMETQYF.